These 25 T cell receptor beta chains were all obtained from the same sample, sequenced in a study of CD8 T cells in Susac syndrome. Roughly 0.5 to 1 ug RNA was reverse transcribed with random hexamers. TCRdb passed the immunoSEQ multiplex PCR reads through MiXCR, listing each CDR3 protein once. The table shows roughly 150,000 distinct CDR3 sequences, with 85% to 95% occurring only once. Input material: CD4+ T cells from PBMCs. These TCRs come from a human donor with Susac syndrome.

The chain links TRBV14 to TRBJ2-2, with TRBD1 as a possible D gene (6 bases). This CDR3 contains 14 residues. CDR1 and CDR2 from the germline V gene are SGHDN and FVKESK. Trimming cost V 2 bases and J 9 bases, with 13 bases left between them. The CDR3 DNA is TGTGCCAGCAGCCAAACAGGGATCAACAGGGAGCTGTTTTTT. It yields the protein CASSQTGINRELFF.

The genes are TRBV29-1 and TRBJ2-3, with TRBD2 matching 9 bases. V shed 5 bases, J shed 1 base, and the junction held 4 bases outside the gene matches. CDR1 is SQVTM, CDR2 ANQGSEA, per germline. The CDR3 totals 14 residues. The CDR3 loop is CSVTIAGGTDTQYF. The CDR3 DNA reads TGCAGCGTTACCATAGCGGGGGGCACAGATACGCAGTATTTT.

In this sample, this clonotype turned up a few times. V is TRBV2 and J is TRBJ2-7; perhaps TRBD2 as D (6 bases). The V and J ends lost 3 bases and 6 bases respectively, with 9 bases between them. Per the germline V gene, CDR1 is SNHLY and CDR2 is FYNNEI. The CDR3 covers 12 residues. The CDR3 DNA sequence: TGTGCCAGCAGTGAGGGACTGGGCGAGCAGTACTTC. Its translation is CASSEGLGEQYF.

J is TRBJ1-2 and V is TRBV29-1, with 7 bases that match TRBD1. The CDR3 sequence is 13 residues long. Germline V gene data show CDR1 as SQVTM and CDR2 as ANQGSEA. V was clipped by 8 bases and J by 2 bases; unmatched bases: 8. CDR3 bases: TGCAGCTCCGGGGAAGGGGGCAACTATGGCTACACCTTC. It codes for CSSGEGGNYGYTF.

This rearrangement joins TRBV29-1 to TRBJ2-2; D is ambiguous. This CDR3 is built from 11 residues. CDR1 and CDR2 from the germline V gene are SQVTM and ANQGSEA. V was pared by 7 bases and J by 4 bases, with 7 bases between. The CDR3 DNA reads TGCAGCGCCTCATTCACCGGGGAGCTGTTTTTT. It is translated as CSASFTGELFF.

V usage is TRBV3-1 and J usage is TRBJ2-1, with 11 bases matching TRBD1. The CDR3 has 17 residues. Germline CDR1 is LGHDT and CDR2 is YNNKEL (reference sequence). Losses at the gene ends were 4 bases for V and 3 bases for J; bases not matched to a gene: 8. The CDR3 sequence: CASSPPLGTGGYNEQFF. CDR3 nucleotide sequence: TGTGCCAGCAGCCCACCCCTTGGGACAGGGGGCTACAATGAGCAGTTCTTC.

This rearrangement joins TRBV3-1 to TRBJ2-7; TRBD2 matches at 9 bases. Germline CDR1 LGHDT, CDR2 YNNKEL (reference sequence). The CDR3 runs 15 residues. The J segment lost 5 bases and the V segment lost 1 base, leaving 6 bases of the junction unmatched. The CDR3 nucleotides are TGTGCCAGCAGCCAAGGCGGGGGGGCCGGTCACGAGCAGTACTTC. It translates to CASSQGGGAGHEQYF.

This chain connects TRBV19 to TRBJ1-1; D uncertain. The CDR3 extends over 13 amino acids. Germline loops: CDR1 LNHDA, CDR2 SQIVND (reference sequence). V lost 4 bases, J lost 6 bases, and 12 bases lay in between. The CDR3 here is CASSTIGPPEAFF. DNA for the CDR3: TGTGCCAGTAGTACCATTGGGCCCCCTGAAGCTTTCTTT.

This chain connects TRBV27 to TRBJ2-6; 8 positions agree with TRBD1. The CDR3 length is 18 residues. The junction had 9 bases not matched to a gene; V was cut back by 3 bases and J by 2 bases. Looked up from germline, CDR1 is MNHEY and CDR2 is SMNVEV (reference sequence). The chain's CDR3 is CASSFSLGQATGANVLTF. CDR3 bases: TGTGCCAGCAGTTTTAGTCTGGGACAGGCGACTGGGGCCAACGTCCTGACTTTC.

This rearrangement joins TRBV5-6 to TRBJ1-2; D is perhaps TRBD1 (6 bases). V was trimmed by 6 bases and J by 3 bases, leaving 15 bases between them. Germline V lookup: CDR1 SGHDT, CDR2 YYEEEE. The length of the CDR3 is 14 residues. In DNA form, the CDR3 reads TGTGCCAGCAAGGGCAGGGGATTCGACTATGGCTACACCTTC. Translating it yields CASKGRGFDYGYTF.

The chain has TRBV29-1 and TRBJ1-6; D gene unclear. The germline V gene encodes CDR1 SQVTM and CDR2 ANQGSEA. Between the trimmed V and J ends, which lost 1 base and 10 bases, there was a span of 2 bases. CDR3 length: 10 residues. Here the CDR3 reads CSVEGSPLHF. The CDR3 DNA sequence: TGCAGCGTTGAAGGCTCACCCCTCCACTTT.

The CDR3 sequence is CASNGRGQETQYF. CDR3 DNA: TGTGCCAGCAATGGGAGGGGGCAAGAGACCCAGTACTTC. This rearrangement joins TRBV2 to TRBJ2-5; possible D gene TRBD2, 7 bases. In germline, CDR1 is SNHLY, CDR2 FYNNEI. The CDR3 is 13 residues long. Deletions cut 7 bases from V and 2 bases from J, with 11 bases between. Together with reference TRBV2 and TRBJ2-5, the CDR3 gives the full variable domain: EPEVTQTPSHQVTQMGQEVILRCVPISNHLYFYWYRQILGQKVEFLVSFYNNEISEKSEIFDDQFSVERPDGSNFTLKIRSTKLEDSAMYFCASNGRGQETQYFGPGTRLLVL.

The genes are TRBV19 and TRBJ2-1; maybe TRBD2 (5 bases). The length of the CDR3 is 16 residues. V was pared by 5 bases and J by 2 bases, with 16 bases between. The germline V gene encodes CDR1 LNHDA and CDR2 SQIVND (reference sequence). The CDR3 spells CASSRSSFGTYNEQFF. The DNA for the CDR3 is TGTGCCAGTAGTCGATCCTCCTTCGGGACCTACAATGAGCAGTTCTTC.

The chain recombines TRBV29-1 with TRBJ2-5; D is unresolved. Trimming removed 4 bases at V and 3 bases at J, with 9 bases between. The V gene's germline CDR1 is SQVTM and CDR2 ANQGSEA. CDR3 size: 12 residues. CDR3 region: CSVGHLEETQYF. CDR3 bases: TGCAGCGTTGGTCACTTGGAAGAGACCCAGTACTTC. The full variable domain, completed using reference TRBV29-1 and TRBJ2-5, is SAVISQKPSRDICQRGTSLTIQCQVDSQVTMMFWYRQQPGQSLTLIATANQGSEATYESGFVIDKFPISRPNLTFSTLTVSNMSPEDSSIYLCSVGHLEETQYFGPGTRLLVL.

This chain links TRBV7-9 with TRBJ2-7; unclear D gene. This CDR3 is 11 amino acids long. Germline V gene sequence: CDR1 SEHNR, CDR2 FQNEAQ (reference sequence). Trimming cost V 4 bases and J 6 bases, with 7 bases left between them. CDR3 nucleotides: TGTGCCAGCAGCTCCGGATTCGAGCAGTACTTC. Protein product: CASSSGFEQYF.

The CDR3 region has the DNA TGTGCCAGCACCCTAGCGGGCACAGATACGCAGTATTTT. Protein product: CASTLAGTDTQYF. V usage is TRBV3-1 and J usage is TRBJ2-3, with 7 bases aligning to TRBD2. The CDR3 is 13 amino acids. Unmatched junction bases numbered 2, after V lost 7 bases and J lost 1 base. Germline V lookup: CDR1 LGHDT, CDR2 YNNKEL (reference sequence).

The J gene is TRBJ2-1, the V gene TRBV19, with no clear D. With 3 bases removed from V and 10 bases from J, the gap between germline ends came to 10 bases. The CDR3 covers 12 residues. CDR1 LNHDA and CDR2 SQIVND come from the germline V gene (reference sequence). As DNA, the CDR3 is TGTGCCAGTAGTATGCTGGACGGCGAGCAGTTCTTC. Translated, it gives CASSMLDGEQFF.

The V gene is TRBV15, the J gene TRBJ1-2; tentative D call: TRBD1 (5 bases). CDR1 LNHNV and CDR2 YYDKDF come from the germline V gene (reference sequence). Trimming left V 4 bases short and J 4 bases short, with 22 bases between. The CDR3 is 17 amino acids. This CDR3 reads CATSIGTAGALGYGYTF. The CDR3 DNA is TGTGCCACCAGCATCGGAACGGCCGGGGCCCTAGGCTATGGCTACACCTTC.

The V and J genes are TRBV15 and TRBJ1-1; D may be TRBD1 (6 bases). The germline gives CDR1 LNHNV, CDR2 YYDKDF (reference sequence). This CDR3 contains 18 residues. V was shortened by 0 bases and J by 1 base, with 18 bases between the two germline ends. The CDR3 sequence is CATSREIGGLNWNTEAFF. The DNA for the CDR3 is TGTGCCACCAGCAGAGAGATTGGGGGGCTAAATTGGAACACTGAAGCTTTCTTT.

This chain's CDR3 is CSVEDRGRGTEAFF. In nucleotides, the CDR3 is TGCAGCGTTGAAGATCGGGGGAGAGGCACTGAAGCTTTCTTT. This chain joins TRBV29-1 and TRBJ1-1; possible D gene TRBD1, 5 bases. Per germline, CDR1 SQVTM and CDR2 ANQGSEA. The V and J ends lost 0 bases and 4 bases respectively, with 12 bases between them. The CDR3 runs 14 residues.

This rearrangement joins TRBV12-5 to TRBJ2-5; TRBD2 agrees at 7 bases. CDR3 size: 13 residues. Per the germline V gene, CDR1 is LGHNT and CDR2 is FRNRAP. Germline trimming cut 7 bases from V and 3 bases from J; bases unmatched to any gene: 5. Written as DNA, the CDR3 is TGTGCTAGTGCCCTGGGGGGGAAAGAGACCCAGTACTTC. It translates to CASALGGKETQYF. The full variable domain, with the rest looked up from reference TRBV12-5 and TRBJ2-5, is DARVTQTPRHKVTEMGQEVTMRCQPILGHNTVFWYRQTMMQGLELLAYFRNRAPLDDSGMPKDRFSAEMPDATLATLKIQPSEPRDSAVYFCASALGGKETQYFGPGTRLLVL.

The genes are TRBV20-1 and TRBJ2-5; TRBD2 aligns across 9 bases. Germline V gene lookup returns CDR1 DFQATT and CDR2 SNEGSKA (reference sequence). This CDR3 contains 12 residues. The V and J ends lost 3 bases and 4 bases, in that order; junction bases with no gene match: 0. CDR3 in amino acids: CSARTSGETQYF. CDR3 bases: TGCAGTGCTAGGACTAGCGGAGAGACCCAGTACTTC.

The rearrangement links TRBV24-1 to TRBJ1-2; D remains unclear. Per the germline V gene, CDR1 is KGHDR and CDR2 is SFDVKD. Trimming took off 4 bases at V and 3 bases at J, with 11 bases between the two ends. This CDR3 is 14 amino acids long. The CDR3 is CATSEDTRDYGYTF. For the CDR3, the DNA is TGTGCCACCAGTGAAGATACACGGGACTATGGCTACACCTTC.

This chain connects TRBV12-3 or TRBV12-4 to TRBJ1-5; no firm D call. V was clipped by 4 bases and J by 6 bases, with 13 bases between them. This CDR3 comprises 14 residues. The CDR3 here is CASSYNTASQPQHF. CDR3 bases: TGTGCCAGCAGTTACAATACGGCTAGTCAGCCCCAGCATTTT.

The V call is TRBV29-1, the J call TRBJ1-4; D is perhaps TRBD1 (5 bases). Trimming pared 5 bases from V and 7 bases from J, leaving 14 bases between. The CDR3 spans 13 residues. Germline-derived CDR1 and CDR2 are SQVTM and ANQGSEA. DNA for the CDR3: TGCAGCGTTTTGGACGGGGGAAGTGAAAAACTGTTTTTT. This sequence encodes CSVLDGGSEKLFF.